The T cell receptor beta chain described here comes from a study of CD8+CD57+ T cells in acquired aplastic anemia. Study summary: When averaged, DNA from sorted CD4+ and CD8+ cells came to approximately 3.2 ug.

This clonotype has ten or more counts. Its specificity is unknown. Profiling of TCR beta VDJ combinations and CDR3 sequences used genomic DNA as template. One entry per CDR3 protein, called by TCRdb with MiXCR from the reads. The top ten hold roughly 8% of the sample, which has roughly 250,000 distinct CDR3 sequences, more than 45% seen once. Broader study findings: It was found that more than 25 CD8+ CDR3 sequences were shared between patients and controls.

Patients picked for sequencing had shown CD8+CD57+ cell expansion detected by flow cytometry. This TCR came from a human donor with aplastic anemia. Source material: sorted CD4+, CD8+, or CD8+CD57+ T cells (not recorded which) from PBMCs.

The CDR3 spells CASSAGTSAYEQYF. CDR3 nucleotide sequence: TGTGCCAGCAGTGCCGGGACTAGCGCTTACGAGCAGTACTTC. The rearrangement links TRBV6-5 to TRBJ2-7; 10 positions agree with TRBD2. J gave up 4 bases and V 5 bases, and 5 bases lay outside the gene matches. This CDR3 is built from 14 residues. Germline values: CDR1 MNHEY, CDR2 SVGAGI.